These 2 T cell receptor beta chains were sequenced from one sample in a study of cytomegalovirus exposure and HLA in healthy donors. The repertoire was sequenced with immunoSEQ multiplex PCR; TCRdb's copy has only in-frame clones and lacks some. In the table there are 250,000 to 400,000 clones, approximately 91% of which are singletons. Sequenced input: PBMCs. Source of these receptors: a man aged 25 to 40 in good health and CMV-seronegative.

The genes are TRBV6-1 and TRBJ1-1, with no clear D. The CDR3 is made up of 13 amino acids. V lost 1 base to trimming and J lost 2 bases, with 5 bases between them. The V gene's germline CDR1 is MNHNS and CDR2 SASEGT. CDR3 region: CASSEVTNTEAFF. CDR3 nucleotides: TGTGCCAGCAGTGAAGTCACAAACACTGAAGCTTTCTTT.

In its sample, this clone was seen a few times. The chain uses TRBV18 and TRBJ2-7, with TRBD1 matching over 9 bases. The CDR3 runs to 14 residues. Looked up from germline, CDR1 is KGHSH and CDR2 is LQKENI. V was clipped by 0 bases and J by 7 bases; unmatched bases: 4. CDR3 DNA: TGTGCCAGCTCACCACCACAGGGGGCGGGTGAGCAGTACTTC. Amino acid sequence: CASSPPQGAGEQYF.